This TCR beta chain was observed in a study of blood T cell repertoires in COVID-19. Profiled with immunoSEQ multiplex PCR; TCRdb holds only in-frame clones, not every one. This table holds 200,000 to 250,000 clones, 70% to 85% found once. The CDR3 is 15 residues long. Trimming removed 2 bases at V and 0 bases at J, with 10 bases between. Germline loops: CDR1 SGHAT, CDR2 FQNNGV. The chain employs TRBV11-2 and TRBJ1-1, with D uncertain. The clonotype was recovered from a man older than 75 with acute or convalescent COVID-19. The sample comprised peripheral blood. This CDR3 reads CASSLNGVMNTEAFF. CDR3 in DNA: TGTGCCAGCAGCTTAAACGGGGTTATGAACACTGAAGCTTTCTTT.